The present TCR beta chain was sequenced within a study of blood T cell repertoires in COVID-19. The wider study: Acute and convalescent COVID-19 specimens originated in the United States, Italy and Spain. Nucleic acid was either cDNA or gDNA, and it came from T cells, B-cell-depleted T cells, or PBMCs.

Authors' methods: Reference gene primer amplification in the assay estimated nucleated cell counts. Sequenced by immunoSEQ multiplex PCR; TCRdb stores in-frame clones only, minus some. The DNA gave D and trimming, while V, J and clone size come from that table. The sample holds 120,000 or so clones, 81% seen once. Unmatched junction bases numbered 14, after V lost 6 bases and J lost 9 bases. The CDR3 consists of 17 residues. Germline loops: CDR1 LNHDA, CDR2 SQIVND (reference sequence). The source of this sequence is a woman aged 45-59 years with acute or convalescent COVID-19. The sample consisted of peripheral blood. The chain carries TRBV19 and TRBJ2-1; TRBD2 matches 13 bases. CDR3 loop: CASRTKYGLAGVFEQFF. CDR3 in DNA: TGTGCCAGTAGGACCAAATACGGACTAGCGGGAGTATTTGAGCAGTTCTTC. Supplemented by reference TRBV19 and TRBJ2-1, the full variable domain reads DGGITQSPKYLFRKEGQNVTLSCEQNLNHDAMYWYRQDPGQGLRLIYYSQIVNDFQKGDIAEGYSVSREKKESFPLTVTSAQKNPTAFYLCASRTKYGLAGVFEQFFGPGTRLTVL.